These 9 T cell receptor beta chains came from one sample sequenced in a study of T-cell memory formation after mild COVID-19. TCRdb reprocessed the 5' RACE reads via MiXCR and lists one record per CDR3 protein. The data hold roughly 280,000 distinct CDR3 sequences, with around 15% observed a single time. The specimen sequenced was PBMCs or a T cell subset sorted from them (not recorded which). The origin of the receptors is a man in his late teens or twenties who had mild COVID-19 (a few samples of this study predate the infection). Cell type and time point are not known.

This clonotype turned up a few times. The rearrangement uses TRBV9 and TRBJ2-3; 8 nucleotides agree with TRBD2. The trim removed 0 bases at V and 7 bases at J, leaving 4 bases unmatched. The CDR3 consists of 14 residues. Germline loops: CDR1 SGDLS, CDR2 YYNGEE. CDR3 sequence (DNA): TGTGCCAGCAGCGTAGATCGGGGGGGAAATACGCAGTATTTT. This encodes CASSVDRGGNTQYF.

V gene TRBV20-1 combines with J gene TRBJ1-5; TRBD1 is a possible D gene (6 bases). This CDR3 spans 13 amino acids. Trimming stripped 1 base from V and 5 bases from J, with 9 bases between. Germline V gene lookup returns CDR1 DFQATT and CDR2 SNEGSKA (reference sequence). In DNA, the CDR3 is TGCAGTGCTAGAGGGGACACTTATCAGCCCCAGCATTTT. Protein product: CSARGDTYQPQHF.

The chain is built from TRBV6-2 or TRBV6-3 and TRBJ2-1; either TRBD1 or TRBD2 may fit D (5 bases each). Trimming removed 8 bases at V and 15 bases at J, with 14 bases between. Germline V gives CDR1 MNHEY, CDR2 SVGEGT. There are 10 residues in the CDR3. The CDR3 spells CASGDGLPFF. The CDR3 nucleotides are TGTGCCAGCGGGGACGGGTTGCCGTTCTTC.

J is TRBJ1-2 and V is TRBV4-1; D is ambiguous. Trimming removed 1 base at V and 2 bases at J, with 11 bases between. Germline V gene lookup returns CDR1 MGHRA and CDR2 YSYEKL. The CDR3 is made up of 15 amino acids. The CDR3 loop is CASSQVTPTNYGYTF. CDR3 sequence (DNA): TGCGCCAGCAGCCAAGTTACACCCACCAACTATGGCTACACCTTC.

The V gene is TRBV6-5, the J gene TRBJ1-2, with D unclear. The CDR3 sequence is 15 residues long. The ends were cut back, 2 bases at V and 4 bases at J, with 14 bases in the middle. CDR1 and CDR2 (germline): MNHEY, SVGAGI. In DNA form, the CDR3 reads TGTGCCAGCAGTTACGATGAGGGTTTGGGCTATGGCTACACCTTC. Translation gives CASSYDEGLGYGYTF.

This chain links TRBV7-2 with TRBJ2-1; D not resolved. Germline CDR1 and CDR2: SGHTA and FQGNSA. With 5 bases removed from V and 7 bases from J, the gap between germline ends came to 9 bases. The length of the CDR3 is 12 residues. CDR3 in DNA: TGTGCCAGCAGCCCACAACGGAATGAGCAGTTCTTC. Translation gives CASSPQRNEQFF.

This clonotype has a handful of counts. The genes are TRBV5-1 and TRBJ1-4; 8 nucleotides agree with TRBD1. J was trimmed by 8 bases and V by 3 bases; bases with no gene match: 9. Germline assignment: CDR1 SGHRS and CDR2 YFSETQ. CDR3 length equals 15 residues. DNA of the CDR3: TGCGCCAGCAGCTCGACAGGGGTGGGGACGGAAAAACTGTTTTTT. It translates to CASSSTGVGTEKLFF.

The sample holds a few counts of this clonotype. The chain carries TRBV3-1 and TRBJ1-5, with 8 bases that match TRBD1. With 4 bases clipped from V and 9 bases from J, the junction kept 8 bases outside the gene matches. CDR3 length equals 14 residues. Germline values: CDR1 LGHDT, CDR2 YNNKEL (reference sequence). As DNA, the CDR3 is TGTGCCAGCAGCCCAGACAGGGGTGGGTGGCCCCAGCATTTT. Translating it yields CASSPDRGGWPQHF.

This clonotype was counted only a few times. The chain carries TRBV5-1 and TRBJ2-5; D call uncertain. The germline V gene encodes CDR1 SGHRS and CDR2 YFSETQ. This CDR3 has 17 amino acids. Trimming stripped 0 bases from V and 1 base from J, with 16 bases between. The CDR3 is CASSLAVANHGQETQYF. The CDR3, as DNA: TGCGCCAGCAGCTTGGCCGTGGCGAATCATGGCCAAGAGACCCAGTACTTC.